The 26 T cell receptor beta chains reported below all come from one sample, sequenced in a study of T cells in Graves' hyperthyroidism and ophthalmopathy. TCR beta CDR3 regions were amplified from RNA transcripts. HTBI primers drove first-round RT-PCR of the TCR CDR3. Each CDR3 protein gets one entry after TCRdb re-called the multiplex PCR reads with MiXCR. This sample has around 300,000 distinct CDR3 sequences; around 13% occur once, and the top ten carry about 22%. Sequencing input: blood. These receptors all stem from a woman aged 25 to 39 with Graves' hyperthyroidism.

The chain combines TRBV7-8 with TRBJ2-7; 14 positions match TRBD2. With 6 bases clipped from V and 3 bases from J, the junction kept 16 bases outside the gene matches. The CDR3 is made up of 19 amino acids. Germline V CDR1 and CDR2: SGHVS, FQNEAQ. In DNA, the CDR3 is TGTGCCAGCAGTCTTCACCCGGGACTAGCGGGAGTGGCCTACTACGAGCAGTACTTC. The encoded protein is CASSLHPGLAGVAYYEQYF.

This clonotype has ten or more counts. This chain uses TRBV28 with TRBJ2-7; no clear D. The germline V gene encodes CDR1 MDHEN and CDR2 SYDVKM. The CDR3 is made up of 13 amino acids. V lost 5 bases and J lost 1, with 9 bases in between. CDR3 region: CASSITLSYEQYF. CDR3 coding DNA: TGTGCCAGCAGTATTACACTGTCCTACGAGCAGTACTTC.

This clonotype was observed a handful of times. The chain links TRBV6-1 to TRBJ2-7; D is perhaps TRBD1 or TRBD2 (6 bases each). This CDR3 is 17 amino acids long. CDR1 MNHNS and CDR2 SASEGT come from the germline V gene. The V end lost 3 bases, the J end lost 2 bases, and 20 bases lay between the germline ends. The DNA of the CDR3 is TGTGCCAGCAGTGAGGGGGGTACAGGGAATTTCGCCTACGAGCAGTACTTC. Residues: CASSEGGTGNFAYEQYF.

V and J are TRBV19 and TRBJ2-7; 11 nucleotides line up with TRBD2. The CDR3 has 12 amino acids. Germline V gives CDR1 LNHDA, CDR2 SQIVND (reference sequence). CDR3 DNA: TGTGCTAGCGGGAGGGAGCCCTACGAGCAGTACTTC. Translating it yields CASGREPYEQYF.

This clonotype has a count of ten or more. The chain recombines TRBV20-1 with TRBJ2-6, with TRBD1 identical over 8 bases. Trimming at V came to 6 bases and at J to 2 bases, leaving 12 bases not matched to a gene. This CDR3 has 17 amino acids. Germline CDR1 reads DFQATT; CDR2 reads SNEGSKA (reference sequence). The CDR3 here is CSAITGQGGPGANVLTF. The CDR3 DNA reads as TGCAGTGCGATTACAGGACAGGGCGGACCTGGGGCCAACGTCCTGACTTTC.

The chain has TRBV19 and TRBJ2-7; TRBD1 matches 10 bases. Losses at the gene ends were 1 base for V and 5 bases for J; bases not matched to a gene: 2. Germline V gene lookup returns CDR1 LNHDA and CDR2 SQIVND (reference sequence). The CDR3 has 14 residues. This CDR3 is CASSIAGQGDEQYF. CDR3 nucleotides: TGTGCCAGTAGTATAGCCGGACAGGGGGACGAGCAGTACTTC.

The rearrangement links TRBV6-2 or TRBV6-3 to TRBJ2-7; 7 nucleotides align to TRBD2. CDR3 size: 16 residues. Germline trimming cut 6 bases from V and 0 bases from J; bases unmatched to any gene: 11. The germline V gene encodes CDR1 MNHEY and CDR2 SVGEGT. The CDR3, as DNA: TGTGCCAGCAGACCCGAGGGGAGGGAGGCCTCCTACGAGCAGTACTTC. Its protein product is CASRPEGREASYEQYF.

The sample holds many counts of this clonotype. V usage is TRBV6-1 and J usage is TRBJ2-7; D might be TRBD1 (5 bases). CDR3 length equals 11 residues. Trimming left V 6 bases short and J 8 bases short, with 11 bases between. Germline V gene data show CDR1 as MNHNS and CDR2 as SASEGT. This CDR3 reads CASRRQGKQYF. CDR3 sequence (DNA): TGTGCCAGCAGGCGTCAGGGAAAGCAGTACTTC.

This clonotype was seen repeatedly, ten times or more. The chain combines TRBV28 with TRBJ1-1; D is unresolved. Germline lookup yields CDR1 MDHEN and CDR2 SYDVKM. This CDR3 spans 12 amino acids. V lost 5 bases and J 11 bases, leaving 15 bases between the germline ends. CDR3 loop: CASSPFKASAFF. CDR3 in DNA: TGTGCCAGCAGTCCTTTTAAAGCGTCTGCTTTCTTT.

This clonotype was counted at least ten times. The chain carries TRBV12-5 and TRBJ1-3, with D hard to call. The germline V gene encodes CDR1 LGHNT and CDR2 FRNRAP. This CDR3 spans 14 amino acids. V gave up 7 bases and J gave up 3 bases, with 13 bases separating them. CDR3 sequence (DNA): TGTGCTAGTGCCAACCCCGGCGATGGAAACACCATATATTTT. This translates into CASANPGDGNTIYF.

About this clonotype: A much larger clone lies a single base off, so this may be a read error. The DNA is left out, because the CDR3 cannot be placed on it with certainty; the CDR3 is given as TCRdb lists it. The rearrangement links TRBV20-1 to TRBJ1-2; TRBD1 is taken as the D call from the table, unchecked against the DNA. Germline V gives CDR1 DFQATT, CDR2 SNEGSKA (reference sequence). The CDR3 is 12 residues long, ends included. CDR3 protein: CSAPRGNYGCTF.

This clonotype was seen many times. The genes are TRBV28 and TRBJ2-7; tentatively, D is TRBD1 (5 bases). Germline CDR1 and CDR2: MDHEN and SYDVKM. The ends were cut back, 2 bases at V and 5 bases at J, with 25 bases in the middle. The CDR3 sequence is 18 residues long. This chain's CDR3 is CASSLGIPGDSASHEQYF. The CDR3 region has the DNA TGTGCCAGCAGTTTAGGGATACCGGGCGACAGCGCTTCTCACGAGCAGTACTTC.

This clonotype was found a few times. The rearrangement joins TRBV12-5 to TRBJ2-5; no firm D call. V was cut by 1 base and J by 8 bases, with 5 bases left in between. Germline loops: CDR1 LGHNT, CDR2 FRNRAP. The CDR3 consists of 11 residues. This chain's CDR3 is CASGLGETQYF. CDR3 sequence (DNA): TGTGCTAGTGGTTTGGGGGAAACCCAGTACTTC.

The rearrangement uses TRBV6-4 and TRBJ2-1; 8 bases map to TRBD2. The V and J ends lost 4 bases and 9 bases, in that order; junction bases with no gene match: 11. Germline V lookup: CDR1 MRHNA, CDR2 SNTAGT. The CDR3 length is 15 residues. CDR3 amino acids: CASSVSGGPEAEQFF. The CDR3, as DNA: TGTGCCAGCAGTGTTTCGGGAGGGCCGGAAGCTGAGCAGTTCTTC.

This clonotype has a handful of counts. The V and J genes are TRBV2 and TRBJ2-2, with D uncertain. Between the trimmed V and J ends, which lost 6 bases and 9 bases, there was a span of 17 bases. Per the germline V gene, CDR1 is SNHLY and CDR2 is FYNNEI. The CDR3 consists of 14 residues. The CDR3 here is CASRRAYYSRELFF. The CDR3 DNA reads TGTGCCAGCAGAAGGGCCTACTACTCCAGGGAGCTGTTTTTT.

J is TRBJ2-7 and V is TRBV6-5, with D unresolved. The length of the CDR3 is 18 residues. The ends were cut back, 4 bases at V and 3 bases at J, with 25 bases in the middle. Germline V gives CDR1 MNHEY, CDR2 SVGAGI. The CDR3 nucleotides are TGTGCCAGCAGTTTTGATCCCTTCGTAGGAACGGATAACTACGAGCAGTACTTC. Its translation is CASSFDPFVGTDNYEQYF.

This clonotype came up many times. This chain links TRBV5-1 with TRBJ1-5; D remains unclear. Per germline, CDR1 SGHRS and CDR2 YFSETQ. Deletions cut 0 bases from V and 5 bases from J, with 6 bases between. The CDR3 is 13 amino acids. The CDR3 DNA reads TGCGCCAGCAGCTTGGAGGTTGATCAGCCCCAGCATTTT. This encodes CASSLEVDQPQHF.

The rearrangement links TRBV12-3 or TRBV12-4 to TRBJ2-7; 9 bases fit TRBD1. The CDR3 length is 15 residues. The junction had 10 bases not matched to a gene; V was cut back by 7 bases and J by 3 bases. The CDR3 spells CASTWGGDRVYEQYF. The CDR3 DNA reads as TGTGCCAGCACTTGGGGGGGGGACAGGGTCTACGAGCAGTACTTC.

Only a few counts were recorded for this clonotype. The V and J genes are TRBV7-9 and TRBJ2-3, with 7 bases that match TRBD2. The CDR3 is 15 residues long. Germline loops: CDR1 SEHNR, CDR2 FQNEAQ (reference sequence). J was trimmed by 3 bases and V by 2 bases; bases with no gene match: 5. Here the CDR3 reads CASSLPAGVTDTQYF. The CDR3 DNA reads TGTGCCAGCAGCTTACCGGCGGGAGTGACAGATACGCAGTATTTT.

The chain joins TRBV18 to TRBJ2-2, with 9 bases identical to TRBD1. V gave up 3 bases and J gave up 6 bases; unmatched junction bases: 5. The CDR3 runs 15 residues. Germline values: CDR1 KGHSH, CDR2 LQKENI. CDR3 amino acids: CASSPGTGRPGELFF. CDR3 coding DNA: TGTGCCAGCTCACCCGGGACAGGGCGCCCCGGGGAGCTGTTTTTT. The variable domain in full, with the rest retrieved from reference TRBV18 and TRBJ2-2, is NAGVMQNPRHLVRRRGQEARLRCSPMKGHSHVYWYRQLPEEGLKFMVYLQKENIIDESGMPKERFSAEFPKEGPSILRIQQVVRGDSAAYFCASSPGTGRPGELFFGEGSRLTVL.

This clonotype was observed many times. The rearrangement uses TRBV28 and TRBJ2-1; 8 positions match TRBD2. The CDR3 is made up of 16 amino acids. CDR1 and CDR2 from the germline V gene are MDHEN and SYDVKM. J gave up 5 bases and V 0 bases, and 6 bases lay outside the gene matches. DNA of the CDR3: TGTGCCAGCAGTTTATGGCTAGCGGGTGAGAACAATGAGCAGTTCTTC. This encodes CASSLWLAGENNEQFF.

This clonotype was observed a few times. This chain links TRBV10-3 with TRBJ2-1; no firm D call. The CDR3 totals 17 residues. V lost 2 bases, J lost 0 bases, and 14 bases lay in between. The germline V gene has CDR1 ENHRY and CDR2 SYGVKD. Here the CDR3 reads CAISELLRPSSYNEQFF. The DNA of the CDR3 is TGTGCCATCAGTGAGCTCCTTCGGCCTAGCTCCTACAATGAGCAGTTCTTC.

This chain connects TRBV29-1 to TRBJ2-5; D gene ambiguous. This CDR3 comprises 12 residues. Germline CDR1 SQVTM, CDR2 ANQGSEA. The V end was cut by 4 bases, the J end by 2 bases, with 8 bases between. The CDR3 protein is CSVAGRQETQYF. DNA for the CDR3: TGCAGCGTTGCTGGGCGGCAAGAGACCCAGTACTTC.

The J gene is TRBJ2-1, the V gene TRBV28; D not certain. The V end was cut by 2 bases, the J end by 9 bases, with 8 bases between. The CDR3 sequence is 12 residues long. The germline V gene has CDR1 MDHEN and CDR2 SYDVKM. CDR3 region: CASSLPQSEQFF. CDR3 bases: TGTGCCAGCAGTTTACCCCAGTCTGAGCAGTTCTTC.

The chain uses TRBV5-1 and TRBJ2-7; a possible D gene is TRBD2 (7 bases). Germline lookup yields CDR1 SGHRS and CDR2 YFSETQ. Trimming stripped 7 bases from V and 2 bases from J, with 19 bases between. The CDR3 spans 15 residues. CDR3 sequence: CASAPGGRGPYEQYF. The CDR3 DNA sequence: TGCGCCAGCGCCCCGGGGGGCCGGGGGCCCTACGAGCAGTACTTC.

The chain uses TRBV7-9 and TRBJ1-1; TRBD1 aligns across 8 bases. The CDR3 consists of 18 residues. Per the germline V gene, CDR1 is SEHNR and CDR2 is FQNEAQ (reference sequence). V gave up 4 bases and J gave up 3 bases; unmatched junction bases: 16. The CDR3 sequence is CASSSPPDRVMVDTEAFF. Here the CDR3 DNA reads TGTGCCAGCAGCTCTCCCCCGGACAGGGTGATGGTGGACACTGAAGCTTTCTTT.